A selection of T cell receptor beta chains follows, all from one sample in a study of T cell responses to AZD1222 COVID-19 vaccine. Generated by immunoSEQ multiplex PCR, the TCRdb table keeps only in-frame clones and is missing some. The table has 75,000 to 95,000 clones, approximately 90% seen once. The sample in question was peripheral blood, obtained 28 days after the second AZD1222 dose. These receptors were obtained from an adult who received the AZD1222 COVID-19 vaccine. The conserved cysteine and the conserved F or W are not part of the CDR3 here. Fields, in order: J gene, V gene, CDR3 protein.

j_gene: TRBJ2-3
v_gene: TRBV7-9
CDR3aa: ASSLGQGHTDTQY

j_gene: TRBJ2-2
v_gene: TRBV27
CDR3aa: ASSSSGPGELF

j_gene: TRBJ1-4
v_gene: TRBV29-1
CDR3aa: SVDGGSGEKLF

j_gene: TRBJ1-6
v_gene: TRBV28
CDR3aa: ASSLRVYNSPLH

j_gene: TRBJ1-4
v_gene: TRBV5-1
CDR3aa: ASSLGTTSNEKLF

j_gene: TRBJ1-1
v_gene: TRBV6-5
CDR3aa: VVRVNTEAF

j_gene: TRBJ2-3
v_gene: TRBV27
CDR3aa: ASSLSGRGSTDTQY

j_gene: TRBJ2-5
v_gene: TRBV9
CDR3aa: ASSAGRAEETQY

j_gene: TRBJ2-7
v_gene: TRBV19
CDR3aa: ASSIGSGNYEQY

j_gene: TRBJ2-7
v_gene: TRBV7-9
CDR3aa: ATGTGSLHEQY

j_gene: TRBJ2-1
v_gene: TRBV27
CDR3aa: ASSLAQAGTGANEQF

j_gene: TRBJ1-1
v_gene: TRBV13
CDR3aa: ASSLGGGYTEAF

j_gene: TRBJ2-4
v_gene: TRBV6-5
CDR3aa: ASNSYYIQY

j_gene: TRBJ1-2
v_gene: TRBV4-2
CDR3aa: ASSQQMTGMSGYT